Shown below are 21 T cell receptor beta chains from a single sample sequenced in a study of blood T cell repertoires in COVID-19. Assay: immunoSEQ multiplex PCR; the TCRdb copy retains only in-frame clones and omits some. The sample contains roughly 250,000 clones, roughly four fifths of which appear only once. Material: peripheral blood. The receptors originated from a person aged 65 to 85 with COVID-19, enrolled during active disease.

This rearrangement joins TRBV21-1 to TRBJ2-1; the table's D call of TRBD1 was not tested on the DNA. TRBV21-1 is assigned pseudogene status. The CDR3 is made up of 20 amino acids. The CDR3 loop is CASSKGDGDRPDQVCHEQFF. CDR3 coding DNA: TGTGCCAGCAGCAAAGGGGACGGGGACAGGCCTGATCAAGTTTGTCATGAGCAGTTCTTC.

The chain carries TRBV7-8 and TRBJ2-2, with 8 bases fitting TRBD2. CDR1 and CDR2 (germline): SGHVS, FQNEAQ. The CDR3 loop spans 15 amino acids. The V and J ends lost 5 bases and 1 base, in that order; junction bases with no gene match: 3. The CDR3 DNA reads TGTGCCAGCAGCCGAACTAGCGGGAACACCGGGGAGCTGTTTTTT. Protein product: CASSRTSGNTGELFF. The complete variable domain, with remaining parts taken from reference TRBV7-8 and TRBJ2-2, reads GAGVSQSPRYKVAKRGQDVALRCDPISGHVSLFWYQQALGQGPEFLTYFQNEAQLDKSGLPSDRFFAERPEGSVSTLKIQRTQQEDSAVYLCASSRTSGNTGELFFGEGSRLTVL.

The rearrangement links TRBV6-5 to TRBJ2-7, with TRBD1 matching over 9 bases. V shed 6 bases and J 5 bases; nucleotides not matched to a gene: 8. Germline loops: CDR1 MNHEY, CDR2 SVGAGI. The CDR3 extends over 14 amino acids. For the CDR3, the DNA is TGTGCCAGCAGGGGGACAGGGACGTTTCACGAGCAGTACTTC. It specifies CASRGTGTFHEQYF.

In nucleotides, the CDR3 is TGTGCCAGCAGCTCCGGGACAGGGGGCGTGGGAGAGACCCAGTACTTC. As protein: CASSSGTGGVGETQYF. The rearrangement joins TRBV5-6 to TRBJ2-5; 12 bases are a match to TRBD1. The V segment lost 3 bases and the J segment 4 bases; nucleotides outside the gene matches: 7. CDR3 length equals 16 residues. CDR1 and CDR2 (germline): SGHDT, YYEEEE.

This clone was seen more than once but under ten times. The rearrangement links TRBV5-4 to TRBJ2-7; tentative D call: TRBD1 (6 bases). Per the germline V gene, CDR1 is SGHNT and CDR2 is YYREEE (reference sequence). The CDR3 has 14 amino acids. V was cut by 1 base and J by 3 bases, with 11 bases left in between. CDR3 nucleotide sequence: TGTGCCAGCAGCTTGCAGGGGCTGGGCTACGAGCAGTACTTC. Its protein product is CASSLQGLGYEQYF.

This chain connects TRBV5-1 to TRBJ1-4; D gene unclear. The V end was cut by 7 bases, the J end by 8 bases, with 12 bases between. CDR3 length: 12 amino acids. Germline loops: CDR1 SGHRS, CDR2 YFSETQ. CDR3 bases: TGCGCCAGCGGAGAGCCGGGGGAAAAACTGTTTTTT. Encoded protein: CASGEPGEKLFF.

The chain has TRBV4-1 and TRBJ2-7; 7 nucleotides line up with TRBD2. This CDR3 has 16 residues. Germline assignment: CDR1 MGHRA and CDR2 YSYEKL. The junction had 6 bases not matched to a gene; V was cut back by 1 base and J by 0 bases. The CDR3 DNA reads TGCGCCAGCAGCCAAGCGTCGACGGGGGGCTCCTACGAGCAGTACTTC. Protein product: CASSQASTGGSYEQYF.

This clone was found a few times. The chain carries TRBV7-6 and TRBJ2-2; TRBD2 aligns across 11 bases. This CDR3 has 15 amino acids. CDR1 is SGHVS, CDR2 FNYEAQ, per germline. Trimming cost V 6 bases and J 5 bases; bases outside gene matches: 5. The CDR3, as DNA: TGTGCCAGCAGTTTTACTAGCGGGAGAACCGGGGAGCTGTTTTTT. Translated: CASSFTSGRTGELFF.

This rearrangement joins TRBV6-4 to TRBJ2-5, with 9 bases matching TRBD2. The CDR3 is 20 residues long. V lost 4 bases, J lost 0 bases, and 18 bases stayed unmatched. Germline V lookup: CDR1 MRHNA, CDR2 SNTAGT. The CDR3: CASSAPRSGGPLKNQETQYF. CDR3 nucleotide sequence: TGTGCCAGCAGTGCCCCTCGGAGCGGGGGGCCTCTTAAAAACCAAGAGACCCAGTACTTC.

The V and J genes are TRBV9 and TRBJ1-3, with a weak D call TRBD1 (5 bases). This CDR3 contains 16 residues. Deletions cut 4 bases from V and 1 base from J, with 15 bases between. CDR1 SGDLS and CDR2 YYNGEE come from the germline V gene. This CDR3 reads CASSLYLGGSGNTIYF. The DNA for the CDR3 is TGTGCCAGCAGCCTCTATCTGGGGGGGTCTGGAAACACCATATATTTT.

The chain joins TRBV29-1 to TRBJ2-7; possibly TRBD1 for D (6 bases). This CDR3 is 12 amino acids long. V lost 5 bases, J lost 0 bases, and 8 bases lay in between. Germline V gene lookup returns CDR1 SQVTM and CDR2 ANQGSEA. The CDR3 loop reads CSVWTDSYEQYF. CDR3 bases: TGCAGCGTTTGGACAGACTCCTACGAGCAGTACTTC.

V usage is TRBV4-3 and J usage is TRBJ1-3; perhaps TRBD1 as D (6 bases). The germline V gene encodes CDR1 LGHNA and CDR2 YSLEER. Trimming cost V 3 bases and J 2 bases, with 20 bases left between them. The CDR3 is 18 residues long. This CDR3 reads CASSQAHHRVYAGNTIYF. The CDR3 DNA reads as TGCGCCAGCAGCCAGGCGCACCACAGGGTGTATGCTGGAAACACCATATATTTT.

The gene calls are TRBV5-6 and TRBJ1-3; D is unclear. The CDR3 sequence is 14 residues long. With 0 bases removed from V and 0 bases from J, the gap between germline ends came to 4 bases. Germline-derived CDR1 and CDR2 are SGHDT and YYEEEE. This chain's CDR3 is CASSLEYSGNTIYF. For the CDR3, the DNA is TGTGCCAGCAGCTTGGAATACTCTGGAAACACCATATATTTT.

This clone was observed once. The chain employs TRBV15 and TRBJ1-1; 7 bases agree with TRBD1. The germline CDR1 and CDR2 sequences are LNHNV and YYDKDF (reference sequence). V lost 3 bases, J lost 5 bases, and 6 bases stayed unmatched. The CDR3 spans 14 residues. CDR3 in amino acids: CATSRDRMGTEAFF. The CDR3 DNA is TGTGCCACCAGCAGGGACAGGATGGGTACTGAAGCTTTCTTT.

As concerns this clone: This sample also contains other DNA sequences that code for the same CDR3. This chain links TRBV6-2 or TRBV6-3 with TRBJ2-2; perhaps TRBD1 as D (6 bases). V was trimmed by 6 bases and J by 6 bases, leaving 8 bases between them. CDR3 length equals 12 residues. Germline CDR1 MNHEY, CDR2 SVGEGT. The CDR3 is CASSRTAGELFF. CDR3 bases: TGTGCCAGCAGCCGGACAGCCGGGGAGCTGTTTTTT.

This clone was picked up one time. This chain joins TRBV27 and TRBJ2-2, with D unresolved. Germline lookup yields CDR1 MNHEY and CDR2 SMNVEV (reference sequence). Trimming shortened V by 2 bases and J by 5 bases, and 9 bases separated the two germline ends. The CDR3 spans 14 residues. The CDR3 spells CASSLTWRTGELFF. The CDR3 DNA is TGTGCCAGCAGTTTAACTTGGCGGACCGGGGAGCTGTTTTTT.

The chain has TRBV5-4 and TRBJ2-1; a weak D match, TRBD1 (6 bases). Trimming stripped 0 bases from V and 7 bases from J, with 14 bases between. The CDR3 consists of 15 residues. CDR1 and CDR2 (germline): SGHNT, YYREEE (reference sequence). The DNA for the CDR3 is TGTGCCAGCAGCTTGGGGGGACAAGTCCCTAATGAGCAGTTCTTC. Protein sequence: CASSLGGQVPNEQFF.

The sample holds one count of this clone. For the CDR3, the DNA is TGTGCCAGCAGGCTAAGCGGGGATAATTCACCCCTCCACTTT. Translated: CASRLSGDNSPLHF. The chain joins TRBV28 to TRBJ1-6; D gene unclear. The CDR3 is 14 residues long. The germline gives CDR1 MDHEN, CDR2 SYDVKM. Trimming removed 6 bases at V and 5 bases at J, with 11 bases between.

This clone was seen a single time. The rearrangement links TRBV7-2 to TRBJ2-2; D is possibly TRBD1 (7 bases). CDR1 and CDR2 (germline): SGHTA, FQGNSA. V dropped 4 bases and J dropped 6 bases, with 15 bases sitting between them. This CDR3 region has 15 residues. CDR3 sequence: CASSSRGAPAGELFF. CDR3 nucleotides: TGTGCCAGCAGCTCCAGGGGGGCCCCGGCCGGGGAGCTGTTTTTT.

This clone was detected a few times. This sequence joins TRBV4-1 and TRBJ2-6; D not certain. V lost 1 base and J 0 bases, leaving 7 bases between the germline ends. This CDR3 contains 16 residues. Germline lookup yields CDR1 MGHRA and CDR2 YSYEKL. As DNA, the CDR3 is TGCGCCAGCAGCCAAGGAACGAGCTCTGGGGCCAACGTCCTGACTTTC. It translates to CASSQGTSSGANVLTF.

V is TRBV7-2 and J is TRBJ1-5; maybe TRBD1 (5 bases). The length of the CDR3 is 15 residues. From germline, CDR1 is SGHTA and CDR2 FQGNSA. V gave up 4 bases and J gave up 1 base, with 11 bases separating them. CDR3 bases: TGTGCCAGCAGCTACACTGGGGGGAGCAATCAGCCCCAGCATTTT. Amino acid sequence: CASSYTGGSNQPQHF.